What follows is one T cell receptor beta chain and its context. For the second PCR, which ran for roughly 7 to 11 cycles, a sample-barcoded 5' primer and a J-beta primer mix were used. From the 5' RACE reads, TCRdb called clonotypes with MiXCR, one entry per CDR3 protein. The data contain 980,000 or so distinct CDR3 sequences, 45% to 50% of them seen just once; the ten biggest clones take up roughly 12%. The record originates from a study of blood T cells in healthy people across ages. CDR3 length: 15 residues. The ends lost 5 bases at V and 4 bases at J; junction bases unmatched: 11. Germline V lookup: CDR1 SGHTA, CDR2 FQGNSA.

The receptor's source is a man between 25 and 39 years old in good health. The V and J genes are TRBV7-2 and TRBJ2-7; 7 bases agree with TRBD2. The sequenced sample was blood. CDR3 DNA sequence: TGTGCCAGCAGCCCCCTCGGGACTACGGTATACGAGCAGTACTTC. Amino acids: CASSPLGTTVYEQYF.